A single sample gave rise to the 18 T cell receptor beta chains below, sequenced in a study of spatial heterogeneity in lung cancer. Indicated time point: blood at routine non-recurrence follow-up after resection. Frozen PBMC, nontumor lung or tumor provided whole RNA, which was sequenced unsorted. TCRdb redid the calling of the 5' RACE reads with MiXCR, one entry per CDR3 protein. The sample lists about 120,000 distinct CDR3 sequences; less than 15% were seen once. The sequences come from PBMCs, collected at follow-up. Receptors were obtained from a male donor with early-stage non-small cell lung cancer.

The sample holds a few counts of this clonotype. The V call is TRBV6-1, the J call TRBJ2-3; D unclear. V was cut by 6 bases and J by 6 bases, with 22 bases left in between. Germline V gives CDR1 MNHNS, CDR2 SASEGT. This CDR3 contains 16 residues. The CDR3 loop reads CASRIKDAVLGDTQYF. As DNA, the CDR3 is TGTGCCAGCAGAATTAAAGACGCGGTTTTGGGCGATACGCAGTATTTT.

This clonotype has ten or more counts. The V and J genes are TRBV6-5 and TRBJ1-6; D not certain. The V gene lost 0 bases and the J gene lost 7 bases, with 4 bases spanning the gap. Germline V gives CDR1 MNHEY, CDR2 SVGAGI. The CDR3 totals 13 residues. In nucleotides, the CDR3 is TGTGCCAGCAGTTACTCGGGGAATTCACCCCTCCACTTT. Protein product: CASSYSGNSPLHF.

This clonotype occurred many times. V is TRBV4-1 and J is TRBJ2-3; possibly TRBD2 for D (6 bases). Germline CDR1 MGHRA, CDR2 YSYEKL. The CDR3 consists of 16 residues. V was pared by 3 bases and J by 7 bases, with 20 bases between. This CDR3 reads CASSHSTGTAPNTQYF. CDR3 sequence (DNA): TGCGCCAGCAGCCACTCCACGGGGACTGCGCCAAATACGCAGTATTTT.

This clonotype appeared a few times. This sequence joins TRBV7-2 and TRBJ2-3; 9 bases fit TRBD2. V shed 5 bases and J 4 bases; nucleotides not matched to a gene: 7. The germline CDR1 and CDR2 sequences are SGHTA and FQGNSA. CDR3 length: 15 amino acids. The CDR3 reads CASSLAGGRSDTQYF. In DNA form, the CDR3 reads TGTGCCAGCAGCCTGGCGGGGGGGCGGTCAGATACGCAGTATTTT.

At least ten counts were recorded for this clonotype. The chain carries TRBV3-1 and TRBJ1-5; TRBD1 is a possible D gene (5 bases). The CDR3 loop spans 14 amino acids. V gave up 6 bases and J gave up 5 bases, with 14 bases separating them. CDR1 is LGHDT, CDR2 YNNKEL, per germline (reference sequence). CDR3 amino acids: CASRAGGIDQPQHF. In DNA, the CDR3 is TGTGCCAGCAGGGCGGGGGGGATCGATCAGCCCCAGCATTTT.

J is TRBJ2-5 and V is TRBV2, with D perhaps matching TRBD1 or TRBD2 (5 bases each). The CDR3 is made up of 13 amino acids. V shed 4 bases and J shed 5 bases, with 11 bases lying between them. The germline gives CDR1 SNHLY, CDR2 FYNNEI. The DNA for the CDR3 is TGTGCCAGCAGTGCACGAGGGGATGAGACCCAGTACTTC. This gives the protein CASSARGDETQYF.

This clonotype appeared a few times. The rearrangement uses TRBV4-3 and TRBJ2-5; 16 positions match TRBD2. The germline gives CDR1 LGHNA, CDR2 YSLEER. V gave up 4 bases and J gave up 2 bases; unmatched junction bases: 4. The CDR3 extends over 17 amino acids. This CDR3 is CASSPGTSGGVQETQYF. In DNA form, the CDR3 reads TGCGCCAGCAGCCCCGGGACTAGCGGGGGGGTACAAGAGACCCAGTACTTC.

In this sample, this clonotype turned up a few times. The gene calls are TRBV18 and TRBJ1-2; D unclear. The germline V gene has CDR1 KGHSH and CDR2 LQKENI. Trimming removed 2 bases at V and 8 bases at J, with 12 bases between. The CDR3 spans 13 residues. CDR3 sequence reads: CASSPSPEQGYTF. The CDR3 coding sequence is TGTGCCAGCTCACCATCCCCAGAGCAGGGCTACACCTTC.

This clonotype was seen only a few times. The V and J genes are TRBV7-3 and TRBJ2-4, with D uncertain. Germline values: CDR1 SGHTA, CDR2 FQGTGA. The CDR3 length is 14 residues. V lost 1 base and J 8 bases, leaving 12 bases between the germline ends. CDR3 coding DNA: TGTGCCAGCAGCTTAAGGCCAACCGAGGACATTCAGTACTTC. This codes for CASSLRPTEDIQYF.

This clonotype was seen repeatedly, ten times or more. V gene TRBV6-2 or TRBV6-3 combines with J gene TRBJ2-7, with TRBD1 matching 8 bases. The germline CDR1 and CDR2 sequences are MNHEY and SVGEGT. V was clipped by 7 bases and J by 2 bases; unmatched bases: 10. The CDR3 runs 15 residues. The CDR3 loop is CASTLRDRTAYEQYF. CDR3 in DNA: TGTGCCAGCACCCTAAGGGACAGGACTGCCTACGAGCAGTACTTC.

This clonotype occurred a few times. The V and J genes are TRBV6-1 and TRBJ2-7; the D is unclear. Germline CDR1 and CDR2: MNHNS and SASEGT. The CDR3 has 13 residues. V was pared by 5 bases and J by 5 bases, with 13 bases between. CDR3 loop: CASSILMIHEQYF. CDR3 coding DNA: TGTGCCAGCAGTATCCTTATGATCCACGAGCAGTACTTC.

A few counts support this clonotype. As DNA, the CDR3 is TGCGCCAGCAGCTTGTCCGGGGAAAGGGGCACTGAAGCTTTCTTT. It is translated as CASSLSGERGTEAFF. This rearrangement joins TRBV5-1 to TRBJ1-1; weak D call: TRBD1 (5 bases). V was cut by 1 base and J by 4 bases, with 14 bases left in between. Germline V CDR1 and CDR2: SGHRS, YFSETQ. The CDR3 totals 15 residues.

The chain carries TRBV28 and TRBJ1-2; no clear D gene. Germline CDR1 and CDR2: MDHEN and SYDVKM. Deletions cut 6 bases from V and 1 base from J, with 9 bases between. The CDR3 extends over 13 amino acids. CDR3 sequence (DNA): TGTGCCAGCAGCCCCGGACTTAACTATGGCTACACCTTC. The encoded protein is CASSPGLNYGYTF.

This clonotype was seen a handful of times. This rearrangement joins TRBV11-3 to TRBJ2-7; D ambiguous. This CDR3 has 13 residues. The V end lost 0 bases, the J end lost 3 bases, and 6 bases lay between the germline ends. Germline V gene data show CDR1 as SGHNT and CDR2 as YENEEA. CDR3 nucleotides: TGTGCCAGCAGCTTAGATAACGACTACGAGCAGTACTTC. Protein sequence: CASSLDNDYEQYF.

The V gene is TRBV20-1, the J gene TRBJ1-1, with a weak D call TRBD1 (5 bases). The CDR3 is 13 amino acids. In germline, CDR1 is DFQATT, CDR2 SNEGSKA (reference sequence). The ends were cut back, 5 bases at V and 8 bases at J, with 18 bases in the middle. Written as DNA, the CDR3 is TGCAGTGCTCACTCGGACAAGACAAGGGAAGCTTTCTTT. Amino acids: CSAHSDKTREAFF.

The V call is TRBV29-1, the J call TRBJ2-7; 10 bases are shared with TRBD2. From germline, CDR1 is SQVTM and CDR2 ANQGSEA. The CDR3 is 13 residues long. With 5 bases clipped from V and 5 bases from J, the junction kept 6 bases outside the gene matches. The CDR3 bases are TGCAGCGTTAGCGGGGGGGCTCTAAACGAGCAGTACTTC. This encodes CSVSGGALNEQYF.

This clonotype was counted ten times or more. The rearrangement links TRBV6-5 to TRBJ2-7; D not certain. The V end was cut by 4 bases, the J end by 1 base, with 14 bases between. Germline V gene lookup returns CDR1 MNHEY and CDR2 SVGAGI. CDR3 length: 15 residues. Here the CDR3 reads CASSSRSLDSYEQYF. In DNA, the CDR3 is TGTGCCAGCAGTTCCAGGAGCCTGGATTCCTACGAGCAGTACTTC.

This clonotype was detected only a few times. The CDR3 sequence: CASSPHGPGDGLAFF. CDR3 nucleotide sequence: TGTGCCAGCAGCCCCCACGGGCCAGGGGACGGATTGGCTTTCTTT. This chain joins TRBV7-2 and TRBJ1-1; D possibly corresponds to TRBD1 (6 bases). CDR1 SGHTA and CDR2 FQGNSA come from the germline V gene. This CDR3 is 15 amino acids long. V dropped 5 bases and J dropped 11 bases, with 24 bases sitting between them.